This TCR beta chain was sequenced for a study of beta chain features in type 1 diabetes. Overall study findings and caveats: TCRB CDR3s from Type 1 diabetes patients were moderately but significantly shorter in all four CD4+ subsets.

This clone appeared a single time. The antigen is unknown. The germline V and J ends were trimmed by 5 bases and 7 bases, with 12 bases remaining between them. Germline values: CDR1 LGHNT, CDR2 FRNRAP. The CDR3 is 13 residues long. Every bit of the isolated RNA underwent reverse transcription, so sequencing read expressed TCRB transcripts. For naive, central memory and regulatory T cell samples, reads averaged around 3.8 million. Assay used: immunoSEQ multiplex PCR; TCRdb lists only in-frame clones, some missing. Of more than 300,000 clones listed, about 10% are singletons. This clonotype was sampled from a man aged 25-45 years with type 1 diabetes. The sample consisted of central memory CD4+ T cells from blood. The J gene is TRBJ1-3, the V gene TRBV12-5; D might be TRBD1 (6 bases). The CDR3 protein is CASGAEGHNTIYF. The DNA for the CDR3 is TGTGCTAGTGGTGCCGAGGGACATAACACCATATATTTT.